Presented here are 19 T cell receptor beta chains from one specimen sequenced in a study of vaccination effects on CD4 cells after COVID-19. This table comes from immunoSEQ multiplex PCR, and its TCRdb copy is limited to in-frame clones, with some not included. The sample shows about 66,000 clones, about 80% of them seen only once. Antigen-specific CD4+ T cells were first expanded with viral peptide pools by the ViraFEST assay and only then sequenced. Following 10 days of culture, CD4+ T cells were isolated. Either the BNT162b2 or mRNA-1273 vaccine was given to participants in two doses. These receptors have no identified antigens. This material consisted of CD4+ T cells from PBMCs cultured with HCoV-OC43 spike peptides, taken after COVID-19 vaccination. Subset described: HCoV-OC43 spike overlapping peptide pool stimulation. These receptors all come from a human donor who received a COVID-19 vaccine.

The gene calls are TRBV5-8 and TRBJ2-3, with D perhaps matching TRBD2 (7 bases). The CDR3 runs 17 residues. V was cut by 7 bases and J by 0 bases, with 21 bases left in between. Germline lookup yields CDR1 SGHTS and CDR2 YDEGEE. The CDR3 DNA reads TGTGCCAGCCCAGTGCAGTGGGGGGGGCCTAGCACAGATACGCAGTATTTT. It is translated as CASPVQWGGPSTDTQYF.

This clone appeared a few times. The gene calls are TRBV18 and TRBJ1-6, with D perhaps matching TRBD1 (5 bases). There are 15 residues in the CDR3. CDR1 and CDR2 from the germline V gene are KGHSH and LQKENI. V lost 1 base and J 10 bases, leaving 14 bases between the germline ends. The CDR3 spells CASSPRIPTASPLHF. The DNA of the CDR3 is TGTGCCAGCTCACCACGGATTCCGACAGCCTCACCCCTCCACTTT.

The chain employs TRBV6-1 and TRBJ1-6; the D is unclear. The CDR3 length is 15 residues. The V and J ends lost 3 bases and 10 bases respectively, with 16 bases between them. Germline V CDR1 and CDR2: MNHNS, SASEGT. CDR3 sequence reads: CASSDERAARSPLHF. Written as DNA, the CDR3 is TGTGCCAGCAGTGACGAGCGTGCGGCCCGATCACCCCTCCACTTT.

This chain joins TRBV5-1 and TRBJ2-1; D may be TRBD2 (5 bases). Germline CDR1 SGHRS, CDR2 YFSETQ. Trimming removed 4 bases from V and 4 bases from J, with 15 bases in between. The CDR3 runs to 15 residues. The DNA for the CDR3 is TGCGCCAGCAGCCTCGGGGATGGAAGGTACAATGAGCAGTTCTTC. It is translated as CASSLGDGRYNEQFF.

The chain joins TRBV5-6 to TRBJ2-3; D gene ambiguous. V shed 7 bases and J shed 0 bases, with 12 bases lying between them. Per the germline V gene, CDR1 is SGHDT and CDR2 is YYEEEE. The CDR3 consists of 14 residues. The CDR3 DNA reads as TGTGCCAGCCGACCCACCACTAGCACAGATACGCAGTATTTT. Residues: CASRPTTSTDTQYF.

The chain joins TRBV3-1 (or the pseudogene TRBV3-2) to TRBJ1-6; D might be TRBD1 (6 bases). From germline, CDR1 is LGHDT and CDR2 YNNKEL (reference sequence). The CDR3 spans 15 residues. Trimming took 4 bases from V and 8 from J, leaving 15 bases between them. The CDR3 region is CASSLRQGSHSPLHF. Written as DNA, the CDR3 is TGTGCCAGCAGCCTACGTCAGGGGAGTCATTCACCCCTCCACTTT.

The chain links TRBV11-2 to TRBJ2-5; D gene uncertain. Germline V gene sequence: CDR1 SGHAT, CDR2 FQNNGV. V shed 6 bases and J shed 2 bases, with 13 bases lying between them. This CDR3 is 14 amino acids long. The CDR3 spells CASSPATDQETQYF. CDR3 DNA sequence: TGTGCCAGCAGTCCTGCTACCGATCAAGAGACCCAGTACTTC.

The chain uses TRBV19 and TRBJ2-1, with TRBD2 matching 10 bases. This CDR3 contains 14 residues. Germline-derived CDR1 and CDR2 are LNHDA and SQIVND (reference sequence). Trimming removed 2 bases from V and 9 bases from J; junction bases left unmatched: 4. CDR3 in amino acids: CASSIIAGGSEQFF. The CDR3 bases are TGTGCCAGTAGTATAATAGCGGGGGGTAGTGAGCAGTTCTTC.

The chain employs TRBV5-5 and TRBJ2-5; D is perhaps TRBD1 or TRBD2 (5 bases each). The CDR3 has 14 amino acids. V gave up 4 bases and J gave up 5 bases, with 15 bases separating them. Looked up from germline, CDR1 is SGHKS and CDR2 is YYEKEE (reference sequence). DNA for the CDR3: TGTGCCAGCAGCCCCCCGGGACCATCGGAGACCCAGTACTTC. Protein product: CASSPPGPSETQYF.

The J gene is TRBJ2-7, the V gene TRBV6-5; no definite D call. The CDR3 is 11 amino acids. The V gene's germline CDR1 is MNHEY and CDR2 SVGAGI. V lost 4 bases and J 4 bases, leaving 5 bases between the germline ends. Here the CDR3 reads CASSSTYEQYV. Here the CDR3 DNA reads TGTGCCAGCAGTTCTACGTACGAGCAGTACGTC.

The chain has TRBV29-1 and TRBJ1-1, with D possibly being TRBD1 (5 bases). The CDR3 has 12 residues. Germline-derived CDR1 and CDR2 are SQVTM and ANQGSEA. Trimming stripped 7 bases from V and 0 bases from J, with 9 bases between. The CDR3 region has the DNA TGCAGCGGGGGACGTTTGAACACTGAAGCTTTCTTT. Amino acids: CSGGRLNTEAFF.

The chain combines TRBV6-5 with TRBJ1-2, with 9 bases matching TRBD1. Germline CDR1 MNHEY, CDR2 SVGAGI. CDR3 length: 14 amino acids. V lost 5 bases and J lost 5; bases outside the gene matches: 6. The CDR3 nucleotides are TGTGCCAGCAGTAGTGGACAGGGGTTATATGGCTACACCTTC. It translates to CASSSGQGLYGYTF.

The chain joins TRBV6-2 or TRBV6-3 to TRBJ1-4, with no clear D. Per germline, CDR1 MNHEY and CDR2 SVGEGT. The CDR3 has 17 residues. Trimming removed 2 bases at V and 6 bases at J, with 19 bases between. CDR3 bases: TGTGCCAGCAGTTACGTCCCGACCCGGCCGAGAGATGAAAAACTGTTTTTT. Its translation is CASSYVPTRPRDEKLFF.

The chain links TRBV5-1 to TRBJ1-1, with D tentatively TRBD1 (6 bases). The CDR3 is 19 amino acids. Germline loops: CDR1 SGHRS, CDR2 YFSETQ. Trimming shortened V by 6 bases and J by 0 bases, and 27 bases separated the two germline ends. CDR3 region: CASTRWAAGVNRMNTEAFF. The CDR3 nucleotides are TGCGCCAGCACCCGGTGGGCGGCAGGGGTGAATAGGATGAACACTGAAGCTTTCTTT.

V usage is TRBV6-2 or TRBV6-3 and J usage is TRBJ2-7; perhaps TRBD1 as D (6 bases). V was cut by 3 bases and J by 6 bases, with 12 bases left in between. This CDR3 spans 13 amino acids. Germline assignment: CDR1 MNHEY and CDR2 SVGEGT. The CDR3 sequence is CASSYPQGREQYV. For the CDR3, the DNA is TGTGCCAGCAGTTATCCACAGGGACGCGAGCAGTACGTC.

This chain links TRBV12-3 or TRBV12-4 with TRBJ2-3; no clear D. Deletions cut 4 bases from V and 5 bases from J, with 10 bases between. This CDR3 contains 13 residues. The CDR3 protein is CASSSIAGDTQYF. In DNA, the CDR3 is TGTGCCAGCAGTTCAATAGCAGGAGATACGCAGTATTTT.

The genes are TRBV25-1 and TRBJ1-5; D is possibly TRBD1 (5 bases). Germline V gene data show CDR1 as MGHDK and CDR2 as SYGVNS. With 4 bases removed from V and 3 bases from J, the gap between germline ends came to 7 bases. The CDR3 covers 13 residues. The CDR3 nucleotides are TGTGCCAGCAGTGGACAGCCCAATCAGCCCCAGCATTTT. The encoded protein is CASSGQPNQPQHF.

This clone was observed a few times. The V call is TRBV10-1, the J call TRBJ1-5, with no clear D. Germline assignment: CDR1 WNHNN and CDR2 SYGVQD (reference sequence). V was pared by 4 bases and J by 6 bases, with 19 bases between. The CDR3 spans 16 residues. CDR3 DNA sequence: TGCGCCAGCAGTGTTACCCTCCGGGTTTGTAGTCAGCCCCAGCATTTT. Its protein is CASSVTLRVCSQPQHF.

This clone came up a few times. The chain joins TRBV5-4 to TRBJ1-6, with a weak D call TRBD1 (6 bases). The germline V and J ends were trimmed by 7 bases and 6 bases, with 11 bases remaining between them. The V gene's germline CDR1 is SGHNT and CDR2 YYREEE (reference sequence). This CDR3 region has 13 residues. The CDR3 DNA reads TGTGCCAGCGCTGGGGGCGGTAATTCACCCCTCCACTTT. Amino acid sequence: CASAGGGNSPLHF.